This is a list of T cell receptor beta chains from one sample in a study of technical replicates of blood from a handful of donors. Measured with immunoSEQ multiplex PCR; TCRdb has only the in-frame clones, and not every one. Found here are 70,000 to 95,000 clones, approximately 97% of them singletons; the top ten hold around 0.18%. Material: T cells isolated from PBMCs. All receptors derive from a human donor in good health. Each CDR3 is given with its conserved first and last residue. The order of the fields is V gene, J gene, CDR3 protein.

v_call: TRBV19; j_call: TRBJ1-1; cdr3_aa: CASSIAQKNTEAFF
v_call: TRBV19; j_call: TRBJ2-2; cdr3_aa: CASSMIGGTGELFF
v_call: TRBV5-1; j_call: TRBJ1-1; cdr3_aa: CASSLASGLNTEAFF
v_call: TRBV19; j_call: TRBJ1-3; cdr3_aa: CASEYDTIYF
v_call: TRBV28; j_call: TRBJ2-7; cdr3_aa: CAMDRPYEQYF
v_call: TRBV18; j_call: TRBJ1-1; cdr3_aa: CASSPQEYTEAFF
v_call: TRBV10-1; j_call: TRBJ1-5; cdr3_aa: CARMYVQGCEDQPQHF
v_call: TRBV29-1; j_call: TRBJ2-3; cdr3_aa: CSVAREGVTDTQYF
v_call: TRBV6-5; j_call: TRBJ1-5; cdr3_aa: CASNTDRYGNQPQHF
v_call: TRBV5-1; j_call: TRBJ1-1; cdr3_aa: CASRSGDGLVGTEAFF
v_call: TRBV30; j_call: TRBJ2-7; cdr3_aa: CAWSVWDRGYEQYF
v_call: TRBV6-5; j_call: TRBJ1-2; cdr3_aa: CASSYSPGGHYGYTF
v_call: TRBV11-3; j_call: TRBJ1-2; cdr3_aa: CASSLGREYGYTF
v_call: TRBV6-5; j_call: TRBJ1-2; cdr3_aa: CASRPPGYNYDGYTF
v_call: TRBV12-5; j_call: TRBJ1-1; cdr3_aa: CASGLPYRSRGEAFF
v_call: TRBV28; j_call: TRBJ2-7; cdr3_aa: CASRTRGRGPEQYF
v_call: TRBV28; j_call: TRBJ1-5; cdr3_aa: CASSSGQGDQPQHF
v_call: TRBV5-6; j_call: TRBJ1-2; cdr3_aa: CASSTTGTYGYTF
v_call: TRBV28; j_call: TRBJ2-5; cdr3_aa: CASSLLAGAQETQYF
v_call: TRBV28; j_call: TRBJ1-1; cdr3_aa: CASSRVGGPAFF
v_call: TRBV6-4; j_call: TRBJ2-3; cdr3_aa: CASSAGGSTDTQYF
v_call: TRBV5-1; j_call: TRBJ2-7; cdr3_aa: CASNQRESGLAGGSAYEQYF
v_call: TRBV30; j_call: TRBJ2-5; cdr3_aa: CAWSVLGPKETQYF
v_call: TRBV30; j_call: TRBJ1-4; cdr3_aa: CAWSSGLSGGEKLFF